The 22 T cell receptor beta chains below all came from one sample that was sequenced in a study of T cells in Graves' hyperthyroidism and ophthalmopathy. RNA transcripts provided the source from which TCR beta CDR3 regions were amplified. First-round RT-PCR targeting the TCR CDR3 was performed with the HTBI primer set. MiXCR, run by TCRdb on the multiplex PCR reads, gives a single entry per CDR3 protein. The profile shows about 410,000 distinct CDR3 sequences, about 14% of them singletons. Sequenced sample: blood. These receptors all stem from a man between 18 and 29 years old with Graves' ophthalmopathy.

This clonotype was seen a few times. The V gene is TRBV5-1, the J gene TRBJ2-3; D gene uncertain. CDR1 and CDR2 from the germline V gene are SGHRS and YFSETQ. V dropped 3 bases and J dropped 6 bases, with 11 bases sitting between them. The CDR3 spans 13 residues. The CDR3 spells CASSSYPEDTQYF. In nucleotides, the CDR3 is TGCGCCAGCAGCTCCTACCCCGAGGATACGCAGTATTTT.

This clonotype came up once. The chain is built from TRBV30 and TRBJ2-5, with 9 bases aligning to TRBD2. This CDR3 is 13 amino acids long. V lost 4 bases, J lost 0 bases, and 0 bases stayed unmatched. Germline V gene lookup returns CDR1 GTSNPN and CDR2 SVGIG (reference sequence). DNA of the CDR3: TGTGCCTGGACTAGCGGGAACCAAGAGACCCAGTACTTC. Its protein product is CAWTSGNQETQYF. The full variable domain, rest sourced from reference TRBV30 and TRBJ2-5, is SQTIHQWPATLVQPVGSPLSLECTVEGTSNPNLYWYRQAAGRGLQLLFYSVGIGQISSEVPQNLSASRPQDRQFILSSKKLLLSDSGFYLCAWTSGNQETQYFGPGTRLLVL.

The sample holds many counts of this clonotype. The CDR3 sequence: CASNRQGRSYEQYF. The CDR3 DNA reads TGTGCCAGCAATCGACAGGGACGCTCCTACGAGCAGTACTTC. The V and J genes are TRBV7-2 and TRBJ2-7; the match to TRBD1 covers 7 bases. The CDR3 has 14 residues. V was pared by 7 bases and J by 0 bases, with 6 bases of the junction left unmatched. Looked up from germline, CDR1 is SGHTA and CDR2 is FQGNSA.

This clonotype was recorded many times. V is TRBV11-2 and J is TRBJ1-2; D is undetermined. The CDR3 runs 12 residues. Germline V CDR1 and CDR2: SGHAT, FQNNGV. Trimming left V 0 bases short and J 6 bases short, with 5 bases between. CDR3 protein: CASSLEGNGYTF. CDR3 nucleotide sequence: TGTGCCAGCAGCTTAGAGGGGAATGGCTACACCTTC. Together with reference TRBV11-2 and TRBJ1-2, the CDR3 gives the full variable domain: EAGVAQSPRYKIIEKRQSVAFWCNPISGHATLYWYQQILGQGPKLLIQFQNNGVVDDSQLPKDRFSAERLKGVDSTLKIQPAKLEDSAVYLCASSLEGNGYTFGSGTRLTVV.

This clonotype was detected many times. The rearrangement joins TRBV6-1 to TRBJ1-2; D gene ambiguous. The CDR3 runs to 15 residues. Germline assignment: CDR1 MNHNS and CDR2 SASEGT. V lost 1 base, J lost 7 bases, and 16 bases lay in between. The DNA of the CDR3 is TGTGCCAGCAGTGAAGGAGGCGGACGAGGTCTTGGCTACACCTTC. Translation: CASSEGGGRGLGYTF.

This clonotype was seen at least ten times. The V call is TRBV18, the J call TRBJ1-3; D unresolved. V was cut by 3 bases and J by 0 bases, with 9 bases left in between. This CDR3 contains 15 residues. Germline loops: CDR1 KGHSH, CDR2 LQKENI. The DNA for the CDR3 is TGTGCCAGCTCACCGACCGACGACTCTGGAAACACCATATATTTT. Its protein is CASSPTDDSGNTIYF. The complete variable domain, with remaining parts taken from reference TRBV18 and TRBJ1-3, reads NAGVMQNPRHLVRRRGQEARLRCSPMKGHSHVYWYRQLPEEGLKFMVYLQKENIIDESGMPKERFSAEFPKEGPSILRIQQVVRGDSAAYFCASSPTDDSGNTIYFGEGSWLTVV.

The table lists this clonotype with a few counts. The J gene is TRBJ2-6, the V gene TRBV6-5, with 7 bases lining up with TRBD1. From germline, CDR1 is MNHEY and CDR2 SVGAGI. The ends lost 2 bases at V and 1 base at J; junction bases unmatched: 2. This CDR3 spans 16 amino acids. CDR3 sequence reads: CASSYKQGSGANVLTF. CDR3 bases: TGTGCCAGCAGTTACAAACAGGGGTCTGGGGCCAACGTCCTGACTTTC.

This clonotype showed up many times. The rearrangement uses TRBV27 and TRBJ1-2; TRBD1 might be the D (6 bases). Germline values: CDR1 MNHEY, CDR2 SMNVEV (reference sequence). The CDR3 extends over 13 amino acids. Trimming took off 8 bases at V and 6 bases at J, with 16 bases between the two ends. For the CDR3, the DNA is TGTGCCAGCCATGGACCCGGGGGGCATGGCTACACCTTC. Its protein is CASHGPGGHGYTF.

This chain joins TRBV11-2 and TRBJ1-3; 9 nucleotides agree with TRBD1. Germline values: CDR1 SGHAT, CDR2 FQNNGV. The trim removed 4 bases at V and 4 bases at J, leaving 5 bases unmatched. The CDR3 length is 15 residues. Here the CDR3 DNA reads TGTGCCAGCAGCTCTGGGACAGGGAAAGGAAACACCATATATTTT. Translation gives CASSSGTGKGNTIYF.

The chain employs TRBV9 and TRBJ2-1, with 11 positions matching TRBD2. CDR1 is SGDLS, CDR2 YYNGEE, per germline. CDR3 size: 14 residues. V gave up 4 bases and J gave up 10 bases; unmatched junction bases: 7. DNA for the CDR3: TGTGCCAGCAGCCGGCCACCTAGCGGGAGGGAGCAGTTCTTC. It encodes CASSRPPSGREQFF.

This clonotype showed up many times. The chain links TRBV7-9 to TRBJ2-1, with 10 bases that match TRBD2. The CDR3 has 16 amino acids. Trimming at V came to 5 bases and at J to 7 bases, leaving 11 bases not matched to a gene. Germline V lookup: CDR1 SEHNR, CDR2 FQNEAQ (reference sequence). CDR3 residues: CASSPRWERGGNEQFF. For the CDR3, the DNA is TGTGCCAGCAGCCCCCGGTGGGAGCGGGGGGGTAATGAGCAGTTCTTC.

On this clonotype: One end of the junction fails to match germline, which may point to a read error. The chain couples TRBV20-1 to TRBJ2-5, with TRBD2 matching 8 bases. This CDR3 contains 15 residues. Germline values: CDR1 DFQATT, CDR2 SNEGSKA (reference sequence). The CDR3 is CSASGREGPQGTQYF. DNA of the CDR3: TGCAGTGCTAGTGGACGGGAGGGCCCCCAAGGGACCCAGTACTTC.

This clonotype was picked up many times. The chain couples TRBV7-9 to TRBJ2-5; D ambiguous. V dropped 1 base and J dropped 4 bases, with 10 bases sitting between them. This CDR3 is 14 amino acids long. Germline values: CDR1 SEHNR, CDR2 FQNEAQ (reference sequence). CDR3 sequence (DNA): TGTGCCAGCAGCTTAGATGGCAGACTAGAGACCCAGTACTTC. This translates into CASSLDGRLETQYF. Drawing the rest from reference TRBV7-9 and TRBJ2-5, the complete variable domain is DTGVSQNPRHKITKRGQNVTFRCDPISEHNRLYWYRQTLGQGPEFLTYFQNEAQLEKSRLLSDRFSAERPKGSFSTLEIQRTEQGDSAMYLCASSLDGRLETQYFGPGTRLLVL.

This clonotype was counted at least ten times. The chain uses TRBV20-1 and TRBJ2-5, with D perhaps TRBD2 (6 bases). The germline CDR1 and CDR2 sequences are DFQATT and SNEGSKA (reference sequence). V dropped 4 bases and J dropped 5 bases, with 17 bases sitting between them. The CDR3 runs 14 residues. Here the CDR3 DNA reads TGCAGTGCTAATGGCGGAGGGCCAAAGGAGACCCAGTACTTC. Protein: CSANGGGPKETQYF.

The V gene is TRBV5-8, the J gene TRBJ1-2; D unclear. V was pared by 0 bases and J by 1 base, with 16 bases between. The CDR3 is made up of 17 amino acids. CDR1 SGHTS and CDR2 YDEGEE come from the germline V gene. The DNA for the CDR3 is TGTGCCAGCAGCTTGGGTGGCCCGATCACCCATAACTATGGCTACACCTTC. This gives the protein CASSLGGPITHNYGYTF.

This clonotype was picked up many times. J is TRBJ2-3 and V is TRBV6-2 or TRBV6-3, with TRBD2 matching over 7 bases. V was pared by 6 bases and J by 0 bases, with 9 bases of the junction left unmatched. This CDR3 comprises 16 residues. Germline V gene data show CDR1 as MNHEY and CDR2 as SVGEGT. The CDR3 sequence: CASRPVWTRSTDTQYF. The DNA of the CDR3 is TGTGCCAGCAGACCGGTCTGGACTAGGAGCACAGATACGCAGTATTTT.

This clonotype was counted at least ten times. The chain links TRBV11-2 to TRBJ2-1; D not resolved. Germline loops: CDR1 SGHAT, CDR2 FQNNGV. This CDR3 has 12 residues. Between the trimmed V and J ends, which lost 1 base and 6 bases, there was a span of 4 bases. The CDR3 protein is CASSLGANEQFF. The DNA for the CDR3 is TGTGCCAGCAGCTTAGGGGCCAATGAGCAGTTCTTC. The full variable domain, in which reference TRBV11-2 and TRBJ2-1 provide the parts outside the CDR3, is EAGVAQSPRYKIIEKRQSVAFWCNPISGHATLYWYQQILGQGPKLLIQFQNNGVVDDSQLPKDRFSAERLKGVDSTLKIQPAKLEDSAVYLCASSLGANEQFFGPGTRLTVL.

This clonotype has ten or more counts. This sequence joins TRBV20-1 and TRBJ1-4; the D is unclear. The CDR3 covers 14 residues. V was trimmed by 1 base and J by 11 bases, leaving 17 bases between them. Germline CDR1 reads DFQATT; CDR2 reads SNEGSKA (reference sequence). The CDR3 DNA reads TGCAGTGCTAGAGTGGAAGGCCTCGAGGGTAAACTGTTTTTT. This gives the protein CSARVEGLEGKLFF.

This clonotype was recorded at least ten times. This chain uses TRBV4-2 with TRBJ2-3, with 10 bases lining up with TRBD2. CDR3 length: 18 residues. The V gene's germline CDR1 is LGHNA and CDR2 YNFKEQ. With 1 base clipped from V and 6 bases from J, the junction kept 13 bases outside the gene matches. CDR3 sequence reads: CASSQGHASGSLIDTQYF. In DNA, the CDR3 is TGTGCCAGCAGCCAAGGCCACGCTAGCGGGAGTTTGATTGATACGCAGTATTTT.

The CDR3 coding sequence is TGTGCCAGCTCACTGCGAACCGTCCGGGACAGGGGACATGGCTACACCTTC. Translated: CASSLRTVRDRGHGYTF. The V gene is TRBV18, the J gene TRBJ1-2; 10 bases agree with TRBD1. Trimming took 4 bases from V and 6 from J; bases not matched to a gene: 14. The CDR3 runs to 17 residues. CDR1 KGHSH and CDR2 LQKENI come from the germline V gene.

The chain recombines TRBV28 with TRBJ1-1, with 8 bases matching TRBD1. Germline CDR1 reads MDHEN; CDR2 reads SYDVKM. This CDR3 has 14 amino acids. V lost 5 bases to trimming and J lost 4 bases; unmatched junction nucleotides: 6. For the CDR3, the DNA is TGTGCCAGCAGTACGGACAGGGCGGGCACTGAAGCTTTCTTT. Protein: CASSTDRAGTEAFF.

This clonotype was seen a few times. The genes are TRBV11-2 and TRBJ2-3, with D hard to call. V gave up 1 base and J gave up 2 bases, with 4 bases separating them. The CDR3 is made up of 13 amino acids. The germline V gene encodes CDR1 SGHAT and CDR2 FQNNGV. The DNA of the CDR3 is TGTGCCAGCAGCTTAGTTCACACAGATACGCAGTATTTT. It is translated as CASSLVHTDTQYF.